This T cell receptor (beta chain) was sequenced during a study of breast tumors, draining lymph nodes, adjacent tissues (dated by TCRdb to 2016 to 2018). With regard to the full study: Breast cancer patients provided tumor, adjacent nontumor tissue and axillary lymph nodes, and the study compared the TCR beta repertoires across these three sources. In human breast cancer, the study set out to assess how tumor, surrounding tissue and draining lymph node repertoires relate to one another and whether T cells might be exchanged between them. Study-level results and caveats: The data were considered consistent with the idea that most tumor T cells come from the lymph node and then expand in tumor tissue. The conclusion that tumor T cells originate in lymph nodes was presented as consistent with a hypothesis rather than as directly demonstrated. T-cell repertoire diversity in tumors was found to be lower than in lymph nodes but higher than in nontumor tissue, and preferential V and J gene usage was observed. The similarity between tumor and nontumor tissue repertoires was significantly greater in luminal-like breast cancer than in basal-like breast cancer.

Here V drops 3 bases and J drops 4 bases, and the junction holds 6 bases not matched to any gene. Based on the germline V gene, the CDR1 and CDR2 sequences are ENHRY and SYGVKD. The CDR3 goes from the cysteine to the phenylalanine over 15 residues. Only the CDR3 DNA stays, 45 bases, in frame from base 1. The lymph node samples were taken from the axillary draining lymph nodes of breast cancer patients. This clonotype was detected many times. It lacks a known antigen. Per-base quality was not reported, and no clone a single base away is much larger than it. Sequencing took place on an Illumina HiSeq 2000. Multiplex PCR amplification was used to build the TCR beta chain libraries. The amplified TCR beta chain products were analyzed by high-throughput sequencing. TCRdb reanalyzed the raw reads on its own, using fastp at Q25 for trimming and MiXCR for clone calling, and kept in-frame beta chains. Records with the same CDR3 protein are collapsed into one entry carrying the most frequent genes and DNA. The sample table shows 120,000 or so distinct CDR3 sequences, and around 20% are seen once. The biggest ten clones account for roughly 3.5% of the sample.

Sequenced: axillary lymph node tissue. The sequence came from a female donor with breast cancer. Some clones in this sample may be carry-over from other donors' samples. The chain is assembled from TRBV10-3 and TRBJ2-7; 10 nucleotides in the junction match TRBD2. The CDR3 here reads CAISDPGLAIYEQYF. In nucleotide form, the sequence is TGTGCCATCAGTGACCCGGGACTAGCGATTTACGAGCAGTACTTC.